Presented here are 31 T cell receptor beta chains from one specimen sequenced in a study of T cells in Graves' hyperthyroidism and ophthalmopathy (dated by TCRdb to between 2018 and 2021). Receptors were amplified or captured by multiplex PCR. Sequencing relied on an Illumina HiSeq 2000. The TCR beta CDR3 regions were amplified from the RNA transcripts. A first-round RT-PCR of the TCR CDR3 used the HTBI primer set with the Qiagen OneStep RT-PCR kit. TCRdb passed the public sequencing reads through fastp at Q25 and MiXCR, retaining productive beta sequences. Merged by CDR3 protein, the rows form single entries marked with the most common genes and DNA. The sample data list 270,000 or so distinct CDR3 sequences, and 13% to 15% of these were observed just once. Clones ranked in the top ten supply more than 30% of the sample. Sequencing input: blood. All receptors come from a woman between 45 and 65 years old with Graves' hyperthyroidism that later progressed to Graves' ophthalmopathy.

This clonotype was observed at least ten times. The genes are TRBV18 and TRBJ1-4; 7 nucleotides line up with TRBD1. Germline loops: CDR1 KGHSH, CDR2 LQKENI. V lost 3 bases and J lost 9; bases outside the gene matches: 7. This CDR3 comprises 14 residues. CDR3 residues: CASSPDGRGQKLFF. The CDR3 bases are TGTGCCAGCTCACCCGACGGGAGGGGGCAAAAACTGTTTTTT.

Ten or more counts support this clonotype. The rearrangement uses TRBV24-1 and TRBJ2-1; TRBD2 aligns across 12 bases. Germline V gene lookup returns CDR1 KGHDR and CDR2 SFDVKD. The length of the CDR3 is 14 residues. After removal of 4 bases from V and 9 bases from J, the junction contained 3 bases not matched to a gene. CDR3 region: CATSDLAGGSEQFF. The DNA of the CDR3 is TGTGCCACCAGTGACCTAGCGGGAGGGAGTGAGCAGTTCTTC.

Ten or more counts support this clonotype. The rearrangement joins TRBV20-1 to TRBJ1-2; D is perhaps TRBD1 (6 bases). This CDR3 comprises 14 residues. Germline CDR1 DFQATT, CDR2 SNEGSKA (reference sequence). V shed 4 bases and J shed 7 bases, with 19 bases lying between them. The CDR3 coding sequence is TGCAGTGCTAAAGAGAGGAGGGGGTTGGGTGGCTACACCTTC. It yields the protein CSAKERRGLGGYTF.

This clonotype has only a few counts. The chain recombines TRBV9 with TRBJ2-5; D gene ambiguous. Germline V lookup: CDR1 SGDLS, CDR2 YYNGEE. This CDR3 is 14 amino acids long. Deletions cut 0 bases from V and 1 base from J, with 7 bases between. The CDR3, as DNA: TGTGCCAGCAGCGTAGCTCACATCCAAGAGACCCAGTACTTC. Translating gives CASSVAHIQETQYF.

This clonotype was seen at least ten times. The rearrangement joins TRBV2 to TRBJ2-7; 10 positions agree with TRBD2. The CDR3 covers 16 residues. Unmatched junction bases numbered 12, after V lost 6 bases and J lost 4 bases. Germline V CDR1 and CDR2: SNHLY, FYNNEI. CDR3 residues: CASRGLAVSLGYEQYF. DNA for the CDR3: TGTGCCAGCAGAGGACTAGCGGTTTCCTTAGGGTACGAGCAGTACTTC.

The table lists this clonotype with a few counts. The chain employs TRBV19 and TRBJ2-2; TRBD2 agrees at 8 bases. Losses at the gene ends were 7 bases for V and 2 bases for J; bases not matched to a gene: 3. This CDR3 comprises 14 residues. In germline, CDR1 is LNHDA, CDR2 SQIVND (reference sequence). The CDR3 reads CASNAGGNTGELFF. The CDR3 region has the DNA TGTGCCAGTAATGCGGGAGGAAACACCGGGGAGCTGTTTTTT.

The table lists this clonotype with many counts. Here the CDR3 DNA reads TGTGCCAGCAGTTATTACCGGGATCAAACGTATCAGCCCCAGCATTTT. Protein sequence: CASSYYRDQTYQPQHF. The V call is TRBV6-9, the J call TRBJ1-5; no clear D. Germline assignment: CDR1 MNHGY and CDR2 SVAAGI. The V end lost 1 base, the J end lost 5 bases, and 15 bases lay between the germline ends. This CDR3 spans 16 amino acids.

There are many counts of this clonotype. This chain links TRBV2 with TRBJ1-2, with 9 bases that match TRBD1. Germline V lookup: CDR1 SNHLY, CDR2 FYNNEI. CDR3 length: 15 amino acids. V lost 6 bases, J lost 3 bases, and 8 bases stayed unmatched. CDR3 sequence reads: CASRDPGTGYYGYTF. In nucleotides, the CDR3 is TGTGCCAGCAGGGACCCCGGGACAGGGTACTATGGCTACACCTTC.

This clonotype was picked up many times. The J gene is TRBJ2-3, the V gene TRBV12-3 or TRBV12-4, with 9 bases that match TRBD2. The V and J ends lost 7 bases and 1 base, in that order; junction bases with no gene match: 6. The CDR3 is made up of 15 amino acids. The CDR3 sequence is CASIPSGTGTDTQYF. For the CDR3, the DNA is TGTGCCAGCATCCCTAGCGGGACCGGCACAGATACGCAGTATTTT.

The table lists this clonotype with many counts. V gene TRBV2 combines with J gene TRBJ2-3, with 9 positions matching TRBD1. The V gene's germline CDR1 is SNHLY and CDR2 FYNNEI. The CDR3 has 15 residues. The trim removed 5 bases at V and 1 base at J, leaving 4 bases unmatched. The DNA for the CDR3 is TGTGCCAGCAGTCCTTGGACAGGGGGCACAGATACGCAGTATTTT. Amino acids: CASSPWTGGTDTQYF.

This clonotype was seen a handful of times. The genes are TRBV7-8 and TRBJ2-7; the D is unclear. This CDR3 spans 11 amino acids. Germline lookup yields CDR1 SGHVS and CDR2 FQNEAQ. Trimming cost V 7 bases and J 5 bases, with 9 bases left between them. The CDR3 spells CASTLHNEQYF. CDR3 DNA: TGTGCCAGCACATTACATAACGAGCAGTACTTC. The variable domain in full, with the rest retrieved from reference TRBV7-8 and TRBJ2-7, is GAGVSQSPRYKVAKRGQDVALRCDPISGHVSLFWYQQALGQGPEFLTYFQNEAQLDKSGLPSDRFFAERPEGSVSTLKIQRTQQEDSAVYLCASTLHNEQYFGPGTRLTVT.

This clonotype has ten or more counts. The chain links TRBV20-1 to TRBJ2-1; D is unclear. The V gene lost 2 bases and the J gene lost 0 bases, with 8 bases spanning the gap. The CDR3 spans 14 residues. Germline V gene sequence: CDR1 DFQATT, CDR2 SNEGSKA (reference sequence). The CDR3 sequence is CSARPTSSYNEQFF. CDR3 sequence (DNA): TGCAGTGCTAGACCGACCTCCTCCTACAATGAGCAGTTCTTC.

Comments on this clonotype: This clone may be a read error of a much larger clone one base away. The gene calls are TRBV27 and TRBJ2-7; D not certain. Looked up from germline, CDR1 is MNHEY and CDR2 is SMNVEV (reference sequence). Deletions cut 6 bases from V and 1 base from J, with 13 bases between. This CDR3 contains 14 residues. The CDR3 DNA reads TGTGCCAGCAGACCCTCCCGGGTATCCTACGAGCAGTACTTC. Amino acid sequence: CASRPSRVSYEQYF.

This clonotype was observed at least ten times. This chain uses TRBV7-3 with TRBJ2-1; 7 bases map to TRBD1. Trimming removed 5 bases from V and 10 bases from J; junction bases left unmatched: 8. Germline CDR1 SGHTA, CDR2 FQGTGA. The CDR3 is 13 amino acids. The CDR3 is CASSPLGTVEQFF. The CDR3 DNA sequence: TGTGCCAGCAGCCCACTAGGGACAGTAGAGCAGTTCTTC.

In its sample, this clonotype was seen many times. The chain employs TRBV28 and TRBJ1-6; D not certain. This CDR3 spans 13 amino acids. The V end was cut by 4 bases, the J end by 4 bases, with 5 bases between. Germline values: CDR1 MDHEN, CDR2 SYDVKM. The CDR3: CASSYSYNSPLHF. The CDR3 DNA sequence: TGTGCCAGCAGTTACAGTTATAATTCACCCCTCCACTTT.

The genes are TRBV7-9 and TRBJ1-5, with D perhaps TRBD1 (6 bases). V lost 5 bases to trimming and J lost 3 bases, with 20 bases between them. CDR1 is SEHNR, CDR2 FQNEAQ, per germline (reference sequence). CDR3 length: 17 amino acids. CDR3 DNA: TGTGCCAGCAGCCCCGGTATTCGAGGGGGGCTCAATCAGCCCCAGCATTTT. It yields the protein CASSPGIRGGLNQPQHF. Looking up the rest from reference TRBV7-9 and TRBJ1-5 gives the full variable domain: DTGVSQNPRHKITKRGQNVTFRCDPISEHNRLYWYRQTLGQGPEFLTYFQNEAQLEKSRLLSDRFSAERPKGSFSTLEIQRTEQGDSAMYLCASSPGIRGGLNQPQHFGDGTRLSIL.

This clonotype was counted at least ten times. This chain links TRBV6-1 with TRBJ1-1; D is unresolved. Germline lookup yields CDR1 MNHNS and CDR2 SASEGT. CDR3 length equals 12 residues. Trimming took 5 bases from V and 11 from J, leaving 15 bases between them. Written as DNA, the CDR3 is TGTGCCAGCAGTTCACCTCTCGGTATGGCTTTCTTT. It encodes CASSSPLGMAFF.

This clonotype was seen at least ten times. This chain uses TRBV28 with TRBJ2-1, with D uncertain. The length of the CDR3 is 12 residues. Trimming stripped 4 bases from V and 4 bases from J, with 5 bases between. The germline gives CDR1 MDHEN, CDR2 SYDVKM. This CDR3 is CASSWIYNEQFF. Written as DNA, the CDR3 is TGTGCCAGCAGTTGGATATACAATGAGCAGTTCTTC. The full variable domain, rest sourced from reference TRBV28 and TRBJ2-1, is DVKVTQSSRYLVKRTGEKVFLECVQDMDHENMFWYRQDPGLGLRLIYFSYDVKMKEKGDIPEGYSVSREKKERFSLILESASTNQTSMYLCASSWIYNEQFFGPGTRLTVL.

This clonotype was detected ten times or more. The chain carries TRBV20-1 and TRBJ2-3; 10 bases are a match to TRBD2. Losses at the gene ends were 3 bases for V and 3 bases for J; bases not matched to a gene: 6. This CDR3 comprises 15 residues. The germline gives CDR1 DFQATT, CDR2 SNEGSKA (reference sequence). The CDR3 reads CSASESGRGTDTQYF. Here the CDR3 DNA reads TGCAGTGCTAGTGAAAGCGGGAGGGGAACAGATACGCAGTATTTT.

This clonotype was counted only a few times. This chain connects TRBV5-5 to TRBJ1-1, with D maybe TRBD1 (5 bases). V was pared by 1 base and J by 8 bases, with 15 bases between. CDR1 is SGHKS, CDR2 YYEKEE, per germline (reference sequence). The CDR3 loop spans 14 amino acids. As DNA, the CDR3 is TGTGCCAGCAGCTTGTGGGGGGGGAAAGGGGAAGCTTTCTTT. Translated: CASSLWGGKGEAFF.

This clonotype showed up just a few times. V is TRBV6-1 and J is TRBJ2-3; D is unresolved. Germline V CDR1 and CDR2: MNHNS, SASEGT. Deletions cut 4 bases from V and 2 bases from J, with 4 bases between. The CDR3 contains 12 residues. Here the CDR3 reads CASSVTTDTQYF. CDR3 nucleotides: TGTGCCAGCAGTGTCACCACAGATACGCAGTATTTT.

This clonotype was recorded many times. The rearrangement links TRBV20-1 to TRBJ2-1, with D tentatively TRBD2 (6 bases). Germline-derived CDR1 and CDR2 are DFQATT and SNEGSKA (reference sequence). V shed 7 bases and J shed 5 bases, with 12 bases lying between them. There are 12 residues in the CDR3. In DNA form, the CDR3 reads TGCAGTGGGAATGGCGGGGACAATGAGCAGTTCTTC. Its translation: CSGNGGDNEQFF.

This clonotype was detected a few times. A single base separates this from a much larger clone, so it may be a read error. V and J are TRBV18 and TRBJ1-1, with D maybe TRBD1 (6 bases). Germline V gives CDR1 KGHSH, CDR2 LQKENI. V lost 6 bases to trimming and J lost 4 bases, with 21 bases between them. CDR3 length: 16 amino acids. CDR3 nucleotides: TGTGCCAGCTCTCTACGACCAGGGGCAAGGGGCACTGAAGCTTTCTTT. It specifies CASSLRPGARGTEAFF. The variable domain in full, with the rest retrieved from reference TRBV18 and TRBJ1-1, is NAGVMQNPRHLVRRRGQEARLRCSPMKGHSHVYWYRQLPEEGLKFMVYLQKENIIDESGMPKERFSAEFPKEGPSILRIQQVVRGDSAAYFCASSLRPGARGTEAFFGQGTRLTVV.

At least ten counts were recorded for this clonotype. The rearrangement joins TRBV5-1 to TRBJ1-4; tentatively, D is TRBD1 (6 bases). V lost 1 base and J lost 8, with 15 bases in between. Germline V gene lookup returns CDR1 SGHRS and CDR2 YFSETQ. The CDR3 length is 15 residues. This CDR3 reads CASSLRPGEEEKLFF. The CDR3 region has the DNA TGCGCCAGCAGCTTGCGGCCAGGGGAAGAGGAAAAACTGTTTTTT. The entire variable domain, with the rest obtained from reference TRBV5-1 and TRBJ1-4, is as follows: KAGVTQTPRYLIKTRGQQVTLSCSPISGHRSVSWYQQTPGQGLQFLFEYFSETQRNKGNFPGRFSGRQFSNSRSEMNVSTLELGDSALYLCASSLRPGEEEKLFFGSGTQLSVL.

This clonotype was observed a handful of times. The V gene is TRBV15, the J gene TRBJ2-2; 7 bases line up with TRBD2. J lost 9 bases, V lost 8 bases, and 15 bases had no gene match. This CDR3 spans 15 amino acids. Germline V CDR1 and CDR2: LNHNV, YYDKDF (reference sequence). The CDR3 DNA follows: TGTGCCACCCAACGTCCACGGGGGGAGTCCAGGGAGCTGTTTTTT. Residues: CATQRPRGESRELFF. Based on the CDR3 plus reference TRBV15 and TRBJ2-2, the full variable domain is DAMVIQNPRYQVTQFGKPVTLSCSQTLNHNVMYWYQQKSSQAPKLLFHYYDKDFNNEADTPDNFQSRRPNTSFCFLDIRSPGLGDTAMYLCATQRPRGESRELFFGEGSRLTVL.

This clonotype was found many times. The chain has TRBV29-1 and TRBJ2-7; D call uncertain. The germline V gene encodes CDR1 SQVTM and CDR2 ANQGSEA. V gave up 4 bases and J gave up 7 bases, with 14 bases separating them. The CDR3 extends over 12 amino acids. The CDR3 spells CSVVSGSGEQYF. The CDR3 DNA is TGCAGCGTTGTTTCCGGGTCCGGGGAGCAGTACTTC.

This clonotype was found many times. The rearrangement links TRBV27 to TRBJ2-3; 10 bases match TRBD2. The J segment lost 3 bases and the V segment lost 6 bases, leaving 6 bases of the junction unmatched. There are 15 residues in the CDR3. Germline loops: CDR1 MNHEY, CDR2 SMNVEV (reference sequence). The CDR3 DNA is TGTGCCAGCAGGTGGACTAGCGGTATAACAGATACGCAGTATTTT. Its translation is CASRWTSGITDTQYF.

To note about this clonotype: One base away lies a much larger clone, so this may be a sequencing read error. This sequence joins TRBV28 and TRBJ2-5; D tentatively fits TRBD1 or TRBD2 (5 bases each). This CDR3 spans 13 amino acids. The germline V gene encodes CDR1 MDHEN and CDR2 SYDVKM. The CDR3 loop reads CASSPPGQGTQYF. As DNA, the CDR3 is TGTGCCAGCAGTCCCCCGGGGCAAGGGACCCAGTACTTC. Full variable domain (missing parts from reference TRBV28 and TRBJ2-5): DVKVTQSSRYLVKRTGEKVFLECVQDMDHENMFWYRQDPGLGLRLIYFSYDVKMKEKGDIPEGYSVSREKKERFSLILESASTNQTSMYLCASSPPGQGTQYFGPGTRLLVL.

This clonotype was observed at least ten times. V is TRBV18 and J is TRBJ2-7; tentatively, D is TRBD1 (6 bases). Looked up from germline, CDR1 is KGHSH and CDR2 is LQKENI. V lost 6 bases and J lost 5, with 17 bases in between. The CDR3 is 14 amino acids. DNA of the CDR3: TGTGCCAGCTCCCGACCACAGGGAAGGGACGAGCAGTACTTC. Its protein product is CASSRPQGRDEQYF.

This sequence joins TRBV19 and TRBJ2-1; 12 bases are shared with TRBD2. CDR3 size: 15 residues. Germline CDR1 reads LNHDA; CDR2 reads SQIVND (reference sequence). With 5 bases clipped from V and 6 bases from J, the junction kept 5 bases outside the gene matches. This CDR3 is CASSLPGLAGNEQFF. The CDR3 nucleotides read TGTGCCAGTAGTCTACCGGGACTAGCGGGCAATGAGCAGTTCTTC. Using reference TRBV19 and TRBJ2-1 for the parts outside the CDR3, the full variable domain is DGGITQSPKYLFRKEGQNVTLSCEQNLNHDAMYWYRQDPGQGLRLIYYSQIVNDFQKGDIAEGYSVSREKKESFPLTVTSAQKNPTAFYLCASSLPGLAGNEQFFGPGTRLTVL.

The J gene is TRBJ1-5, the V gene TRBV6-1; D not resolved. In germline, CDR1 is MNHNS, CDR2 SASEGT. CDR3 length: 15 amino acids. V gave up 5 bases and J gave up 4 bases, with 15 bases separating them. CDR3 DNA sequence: TGTGCCAGCAGTTACAGACGGATGGAGAATCAGCCCCAGCATTTT. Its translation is CASSYRRMENQPQHF.